This T cell receptor beta chain was identified during a study of T cell responses to AZD1222 COVID-19 vaccine. Broader study findings: Repertoire sampling occurred only after the peak T cell response. Females outnumbered males among donors, who were mostly white British; clonal diversity was possibly underestimated. The breadth and depth of Spike-specific TCRs increased once two AZD1222 doses had been given. Spike regions recognized by vaccine-associated CD4 TCRs spanned the protein, led by 160-218 and 743-854.

V lost 9 bases and J lost 8; bases outside the gene matches: 4. CDR1 is MNHEY, CDR2 SMNVEV, per germline (reference sequence). This CDR3 spans 12 amino acids. To note about this clone: As yet, its antigen is unknown.

The table came from immunoSEQ multiplex PCR; TCRdb's copy has only in-frame clones and leaves some out. This table has about 150,000 clones, about 85% appearing once. This material consisted of peripheral blood, taken after recovery from COVID-19. This chain connects TRBV27 to TRBJ1-5; TRBD1 aligns across 10 bases. The clonotype originates from an adult who had recovered from COVID-19. The CDR3 bases are TGTGCCAGTAAGACAGGGGGCAAGCCCCAGCATTTT. Amino acids: CASKTGGKPQHF.